This TCR beta chain derives from a study of tumor-infiltrating lymphocytes in primary liver carcinoma. From approximately 20-30 mg of unsorted bulk tissue, DNA and RNA were co-extracted together. Those sampled were patients whose primary liver carcinoma was treated by surgical resection. TCR beta cDNA was made from approximately 540 ng total RNA with a constant-region primer. Slightly modified ARM-PCR served as the procedure for the TCR beta libraries. These libraries came from three rounds of nested multiplex PCR. TRBV1-TRBV30 forward primers paired with a C-beta reverse primer drove the first two PCR rounds, about 10 cycles each. TCRdb re-called the multiplex PCR reads with MiXCR, one entry per CDR3 protein. In the table there are about 92,000 distinct CDR3 sequences, 55% to 75% of which are singletons. The germline V gene encodes CDR1 MNHEY and CDR2 SVGEGT. The CDR3 is 13 amino acids. The junction had 9 bases not matched to a gene; V was cut back by 9 bases and J by 7 bases.

V and J are TRBV6-2 or TRBV6-3 and TRBJ2-7; TRBD2 matches 10 bases. This TCR was sampled from a man aged 40-50 years with primary liver carcinoma and hepatitis B virus infection. Sequencing was performed on tumor-adjacent normal liver tissue. In DNA form, the CDR3 reads TGTGCCAGTACTAGCGGGAACTGCTATGAGCAGTACTTC. Translating gives CASTSGNCYEQYF.